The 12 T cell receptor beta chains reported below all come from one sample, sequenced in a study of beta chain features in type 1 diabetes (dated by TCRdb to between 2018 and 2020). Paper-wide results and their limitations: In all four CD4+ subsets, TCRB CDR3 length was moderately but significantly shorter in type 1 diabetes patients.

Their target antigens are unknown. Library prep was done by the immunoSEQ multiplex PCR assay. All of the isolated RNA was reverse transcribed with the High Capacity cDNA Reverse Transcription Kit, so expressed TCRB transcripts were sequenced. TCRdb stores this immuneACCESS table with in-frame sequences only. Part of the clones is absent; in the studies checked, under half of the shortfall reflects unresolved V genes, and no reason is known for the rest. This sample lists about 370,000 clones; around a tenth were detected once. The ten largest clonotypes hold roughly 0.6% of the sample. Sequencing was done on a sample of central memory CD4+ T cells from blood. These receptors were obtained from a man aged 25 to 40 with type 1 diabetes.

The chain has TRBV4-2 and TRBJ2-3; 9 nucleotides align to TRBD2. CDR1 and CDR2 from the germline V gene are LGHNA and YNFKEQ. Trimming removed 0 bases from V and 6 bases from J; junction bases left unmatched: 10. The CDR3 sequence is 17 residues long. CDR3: CASSQDVVAGAPDTQYF. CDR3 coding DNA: TGTGCCAGCAGCCAAGATGTGGTAGCGGGAGCGCCCGATACGCAGTATTTT.

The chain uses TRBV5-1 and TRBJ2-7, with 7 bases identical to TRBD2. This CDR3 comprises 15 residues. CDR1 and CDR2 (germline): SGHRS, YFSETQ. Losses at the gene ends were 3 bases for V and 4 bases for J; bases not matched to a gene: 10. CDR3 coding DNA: TGCGCCAGCAGCTCCGGGATGGGAGGGTCTTACGAGCAGTACTTC. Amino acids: CASSSGMGGSYEQYF.

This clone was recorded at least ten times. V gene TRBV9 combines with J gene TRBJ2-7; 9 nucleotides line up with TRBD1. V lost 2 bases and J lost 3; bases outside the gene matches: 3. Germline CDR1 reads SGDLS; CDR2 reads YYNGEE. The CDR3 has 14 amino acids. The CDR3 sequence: CASSVDRGHYEQYF. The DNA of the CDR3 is TGTGCCAGCAGCGTGGACAGGGGCCACTACGAGCAGTACTTC.

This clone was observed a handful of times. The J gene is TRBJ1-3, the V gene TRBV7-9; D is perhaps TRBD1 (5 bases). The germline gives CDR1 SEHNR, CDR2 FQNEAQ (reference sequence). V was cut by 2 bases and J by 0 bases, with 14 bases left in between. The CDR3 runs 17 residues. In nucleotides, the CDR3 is TGTGCCAGCAGCTTAAGGGGCGGGACGAACTCTGGAAACACCATATATTTT. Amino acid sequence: CASSLRGGTNSGNTIYF.

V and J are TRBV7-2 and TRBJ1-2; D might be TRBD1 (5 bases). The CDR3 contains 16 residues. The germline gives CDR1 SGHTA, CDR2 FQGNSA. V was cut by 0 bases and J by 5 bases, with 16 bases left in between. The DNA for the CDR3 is TGTGCCAGCAGCTTAGCGCTTACTGACAGCAGATATGGCTACACCTTC. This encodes CASSLALTDSRYGYTF. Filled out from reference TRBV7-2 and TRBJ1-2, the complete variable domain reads GAGVSQSPSNKVTEKGKDVELRCDPISGHTALYWYRQSLGQGLEFLIYFQGNSAPDKSGLPSDRFSAERTGGSVSTLTIQRTQQEDSAVYLCASSLALTDSRYGYTFGSGTRLTVV.

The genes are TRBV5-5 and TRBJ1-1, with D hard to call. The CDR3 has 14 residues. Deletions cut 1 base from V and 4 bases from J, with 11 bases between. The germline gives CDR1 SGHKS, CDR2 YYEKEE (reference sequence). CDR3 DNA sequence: TGTGCCAGCAGCTTGATCATAAGGCCCACTGAAGCTTTCTTT. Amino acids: CASSLIIRPTEAFF.

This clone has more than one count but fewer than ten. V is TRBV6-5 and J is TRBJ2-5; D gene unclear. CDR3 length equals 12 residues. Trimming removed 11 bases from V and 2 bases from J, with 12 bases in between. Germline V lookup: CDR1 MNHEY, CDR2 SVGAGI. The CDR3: CAVGHPQETQYF. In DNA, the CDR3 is TGTGCCGTCGGGCACCCTCAAGAGACCCAGTACTTC.

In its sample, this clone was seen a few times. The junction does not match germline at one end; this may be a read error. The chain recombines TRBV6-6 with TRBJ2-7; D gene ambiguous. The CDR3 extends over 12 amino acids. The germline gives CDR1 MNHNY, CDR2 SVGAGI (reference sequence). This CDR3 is CAISEWDYEQYF. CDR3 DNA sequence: TGTGCCATCAGTGAGTGGGATTACGAGCAGTACTTC.

CDR3 sequence: CASSISGTGAYEQYF. In DNA form, the CDR3 reads TGTGCCAGTAGTATTTCCGGGACAGGGGCCTACGAGCAGTACTTC. This chain links TRBV19 with TRBJ2-7, with 10 bases aligning to TRBD1. Trimming at V came to 3 bases and at J to 2 bases, leaving 4 bases not matched to a gene. Germline values: CDR1 LNHDA, CDR2 SQIVND (reference sequence). This CDR3 is built from 15 residues.

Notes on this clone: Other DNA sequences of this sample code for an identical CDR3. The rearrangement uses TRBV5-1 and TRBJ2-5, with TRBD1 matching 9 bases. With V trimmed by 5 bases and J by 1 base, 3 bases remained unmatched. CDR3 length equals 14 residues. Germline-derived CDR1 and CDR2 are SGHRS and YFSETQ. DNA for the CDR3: TGCGCCAGCAGTCCGGACAGGGGCCAAGAGACCCAGTACTTC. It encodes CASSPDRGQETQYF.

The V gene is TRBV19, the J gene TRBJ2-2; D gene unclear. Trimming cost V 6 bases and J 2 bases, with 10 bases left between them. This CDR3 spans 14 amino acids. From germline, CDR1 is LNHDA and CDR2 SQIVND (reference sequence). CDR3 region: CASSLSLNTGELFF. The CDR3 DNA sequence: TGTGCCAGTAGCCTTTCACTTAACACCGGGGAGCTGTTTTTT.

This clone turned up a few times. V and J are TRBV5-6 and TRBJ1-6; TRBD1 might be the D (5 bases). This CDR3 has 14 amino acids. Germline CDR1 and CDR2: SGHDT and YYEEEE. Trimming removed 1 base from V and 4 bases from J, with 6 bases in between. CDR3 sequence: CASSLRQYNSPLHF. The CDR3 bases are TGTGCCAGCAGCTTGAGACAGTATAATTCACCCCTCCACTTT.